These 16 T cell receptor beta chains share one sample of origin, sequenced in a study of beta chain features in type 1 diabetes (dated by TCRdb to the late 2010s). Libraries were built with the immunoSEQ multiplex PCR assay. The entire amount of isolated RNA was reverse transcribed using the High Capacity cDNA Reverse Transcription Kit, so the sequenced TCRB transcripts were expressed ones. TCRdb holds this immuneACCESS table with in-frame rearrangements only. Some clones are missing; in checked studies, unresolved V genes explain under half, and the rest has no known cause. Across this sample there are about 350,000 clones, with about 20% seen only once. The ten largest clones take up approximately 0.041% of the sample. The sample comprised naive CD4+ T cells from blood. The cell subset or site label corresponds to: true naive CD4+ T cells. Receptors originate from a woman younger than 35 in good health.

This clone was picked up a small number of times. The chain carries TRBV29-1 and TRBJ1-2; maybe TRBD1 (5 bases). The germline CDR1 and CDR2 sequences are SQVTM and ANQGSEA. V lost 0 bases, J lost 8 bases, and 10 bases lay in between. The CDR3 covers 12 residues. The CDR3 DNA is TGCAGCGTTGAAGAAGCGGGGGACGGCTACACCTTC. The encoded protein is CSVEEAGDGYTF.

In its sample, this clone was seen a few times. The chain carries TRBV25-1 and TRBJ2-1, with a possible D match to TRBD2 (5 bases). Trimming stripped 8 bases from V and 0 bases from J, with 14 bases between. The V gene's germline CDR1 is MGHDK and CDR2 SYGVNS. This CDR3 spans 15 amino acids. The CDR3: CASAKSGSSYNEQFF. Written as DNA, the CDR3 is TGTGCCAGCGCCAAGAGTGGGAGCTCCTACAATGAGCAGTTCTTC.

The V call is TRBV4-2, the J call TRBJ2-6; TRBD1 matches at 9 bases. V gave up 3 bases and J gave up 0 bases; unmatched junction bases: 9. Germline V gene sequence: CDR1 LGHNA, CDR2 YNFKEQ. This CDR3 is built from 19 residues. The CDR3 DNA sequence: TGTGCCAGCAGCCATCTCGGACAGGGGCGTAGCTCTGGGGCCAACGTCCTGACTTTC. Amino acids: CASSHLGQGRSSGANVLTF.

This clone was seen a handful of times. Other DNA sequences within the sample encode an identical CDR3. The rearrangement uses TRBV19 and TRBJ2-2, with D maybe TRBD1 (6 bases). V was trimmed by 5 bases and J by 2 bases, leaving 9 bases between them. Germline loops: CDR1 LNHDA, CDR2 SQIVND (reference sequence). The CDR3 is 14 residues long. CDR3 region: CASSVQGNTGELFF. CDR3 sequence (DNA): TGTGCCAGTAGTGTACAGGGAAACACCGGGGAGCTGTTTTTT.

The rearrangement uses TRBV7-2 and TRBJ1-4; D not certain. CDR1 and CDR2 (germline): SGHTA, FQGNSA. Trimming cost V 3 bases and J 8 bases, with 7 bases left between them. The CDR3 extends over 12 amino acids. The CDR3 bases are TGTGCCAGCAGCTTCCGTACAGAAAAACTGTTTTTT. This translates into CASSFRTEKLFF. Together with reference TRBV7-2 and TRBJ1-4, the CDR3 gives the full variable domain: GAGVSQSPSNKVTEKGKDVELRCDPISGHTALYWYRQSLGQGLEFLIYFQGNSAPDKSGLPSDRFSAERTGGSVSTLTIQRTQQEDSAVYLCASSFRTEKLFFGSGTQLSVL.

This clone was observed a handful of times. The chain joins TRBV29-1 to TRBJ1-1; D ambiguous. The CDR3 extends over 11 amino acids. The germline gives CDR1 SQVTM, CDR2 ANQGSEA. V shed 6 bases and J shed 1 base, with 6 bases lying between them. CDR3 nucleotides: TGCAGCGTCAGAAGGAACACTGAAGCTTTCTTT. Protein product: CSVRRNTEAFF.

CDR3 bases: TGTGCCATCACGGAGAGACAGGGGACAAGGGAGCAGTACTTC. Translating gives CAITERQGTREQYF. The chain joins TRBV10-3 to TRBJ2-7, with 8 positions matching TRBD1. Germline CDR1 reads ENHRY; CDR2 reads SYGVKD. This CDR3 has 14 residues. The V and J ends lost 7 bases and 7 bases, in that order; junction bases with no gene match: 12.

This clone appeared a few times. The CDR3 loop reads CASSNRGESYTF. CDR3 DNA sequence: TGTGCCAGCAGTAACAGGGGGGAGAGCTACACCTTC. The chain links TRBV9 to TRBJ1-2, with TRBD1 matching over 8 bases. Germline assignment: CDR1 SGDLS and CDR2 YYNGEE. The CDR3 consists of 12 residues. The trim removed 5 bases at V and 9 bases at J, leaving 6 bases unmatched.

This clone was seen a few times. The chain joins TRBV2 to TRBJ2-7; D may be TRBD2 (6 bases). The germline V gene encodes CDR1 SNHLY and CDR2 FYNNEI. CDR3 length: 15 amino acids. V lost 5 bases and J 2 bases, leaving 16 bases between the germline ends. CDR3 nucleotide sequence: TGTGCCAGCAGTAAAACTAGCCCGGTAGCCTACGAGCAGTACTTC. Amino acid sequence: CASSKTSPVAYEQYF. Combining the CDR3 with reference TRBV2 and TRBJ2-7 gives the whole variable domain EPEVTQTPSHQVTQMGQEVILRCVPISNHLYFYWYRQILGQKVEFLVSFYNNEISEKSEIFDDQFSVERPDGSNFTLKIRSTKLEDSAMYFCASSKTSPVAYEQYFGPGTRLTVT.

Only a few counts were recorded for this clone. The CDR3 loop is CASSLGLAGMTYEQYF. The CDR3 DNA sequence: TGTGCCAGCAGCTTAGGACTAGCGGGGATGACCTACGAGCAGTACTTC. The gene calls are TRBV7-9 and TRBJ2-7; 11 bases map to TRBD2. Germline lookup yields CDR1 SEHNR and CDR2 FQNEAQ (reference sequence). The V gene end was trimmed by 1 base and the J gene end by 2 bases; junction bases not matched to a gene: 4. This CDR3 contains 16 residues.

The chain joins TRBV19 to TRBJ2-2, with unresolved D. The V and J ends lost 4 bases and 3 bases respectively, with 9 bases between them. The length of the CDR3 is 14 residues. Germline V gene lookup returns CDR1 LNHDA and CDR2 SQIVND (reference sequence). The CDR3 DNA reads TGTGCCAGTAGTACCCCTGGAGACACCGGGGAGCTGTTTTTT. This translates into CASSTPGDTGELFF.

The gene calls are TRBV5-4 and TRBJ2-1, with 8 nucleotides matching TRBD2. The germline V gene has CDR1 SGHNT and CDR2 YYREEE (reference sequence). The CDR3 is 17 amino acids. The V and J ends lost 3 bases and 2 bases, in that order; junction bases with no gene match: 10. The CDR3 DNA follows: TGTGCCAGCAGCTCCCCGTCCCGGGGGGGACCCTACAATGAGCAGTTCTTC. Translated: CASSSPSRGGPYNEQFF.

This sequence joins TRBV29-1 and TRBJ2-5; a weak D match, TRBD2 (6 bases). Per the germline V gene, CDR1 is SQVTM and CDR2 is ANQGSEA. CDR3 length: 12 residues. V was cut by 4 bases and J by 1 base, with 7 bases left in between. Written as DNA, the CDR3 is TGCAGCGTTGGCGGGATCCAAGAGACCCAGTACTTC. Translating it yields CSVGGIQETQYF.

The chain combines TRBV19 with TRBJ1-1; D remains ambiguous. Germline CDR1 LNHDA, CDR2 SQIVND (reference sequence). V lost 7 bases, J lost 1 base, and 13 bases lay in between. The CDR3 extends over 14 amino acids. The chain's CDR3 is CASTRRTENTEAFF. For the CDR3, the DNA is TGTGCCAGTACCCGAAGAACAGAGAACACTGAAGCTTTCTTT.

J is TRBJ1-2 and V is TRBV9; unclear D gene. Germline assignment: CDR1 SGDLS and CDR2 YYNGEE. This CDR3 has 14 amino acids. Trimming cost V 0 bases and J 3 bases, with 9 bases left between them. The CDR3 DNA reads as TGTGCCAGCAGCGTAGGGGCAGAAGACTATGGCTACACCTTC. Translating gives CASSVGAEDYGYTF. Supplemented by reference TRBV9 and TRBJ1-2, the full variable domain reads DSGVTQTPKHLITATGQRVTLRCSPRSGDLSVYWYQQSLDQGLQFLIQYYNGEERAKGNILERFSAQQFPDLHSELNLSSLELGDSALYFCASSVGAEDYGYTFGSGTRLTVV.

This rearrangement joins TRBV2 to TRBJ2-1, with 8 bases fitting TRBD2. The V segment lost 6 bases and the J segment 10 bases; nucleotides outside the gene matches: 14. The CDR3 runs to 15 residues. From germline, CDR1 is SNHLY and CDR2 FYNNEI. The CDR3 sequence: CASRWERETVDEQFF. CDR3 bases: TGTGCCAGCAGGTGGGAGCGGGAGACGGTGGACGAGCAGTTCTTC.